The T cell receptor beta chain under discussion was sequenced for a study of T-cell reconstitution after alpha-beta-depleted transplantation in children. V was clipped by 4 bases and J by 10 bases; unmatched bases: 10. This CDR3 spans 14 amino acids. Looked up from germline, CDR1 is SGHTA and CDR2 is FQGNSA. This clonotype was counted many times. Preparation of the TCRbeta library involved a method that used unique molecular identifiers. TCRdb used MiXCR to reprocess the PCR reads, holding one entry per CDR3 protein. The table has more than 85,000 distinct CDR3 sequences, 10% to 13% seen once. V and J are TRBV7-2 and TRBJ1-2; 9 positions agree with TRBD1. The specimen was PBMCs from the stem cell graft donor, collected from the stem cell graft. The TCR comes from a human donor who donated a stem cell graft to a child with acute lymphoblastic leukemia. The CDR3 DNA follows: TGTGCCAGCAGCTCGTCAAGGACAGGGGTTGTCTACACCTTC. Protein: CASSSSRTGVVYTF.